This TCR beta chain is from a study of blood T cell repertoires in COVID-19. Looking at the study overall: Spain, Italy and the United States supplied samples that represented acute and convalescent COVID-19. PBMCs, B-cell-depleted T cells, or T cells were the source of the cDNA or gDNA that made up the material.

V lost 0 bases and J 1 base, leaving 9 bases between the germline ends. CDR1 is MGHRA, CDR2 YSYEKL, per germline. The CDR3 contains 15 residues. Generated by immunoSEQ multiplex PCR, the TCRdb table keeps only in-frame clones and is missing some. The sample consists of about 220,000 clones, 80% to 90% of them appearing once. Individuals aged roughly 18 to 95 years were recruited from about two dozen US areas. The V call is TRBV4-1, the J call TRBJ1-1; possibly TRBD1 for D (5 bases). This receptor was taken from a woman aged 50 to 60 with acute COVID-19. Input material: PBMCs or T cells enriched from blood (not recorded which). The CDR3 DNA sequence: TGCGCCAGCAGCCAAGAACACGGACAGAACACTGAAGCTTTCTTT. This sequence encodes CASSQEHGQNTEAFF.